This TCR beta chain comes out of a study of T cell repertoires in cytomegalovirus infection. In the study overall: Public TCR beta signatures indicated both CMV infection and matching HLA type. Findings and caveats of the study: CMV-specific TCR beta clonotypes restricted by HLA-C were the ones dominating the ex vivo response. Using cumulative public TCR beta family frequency, the authors identified those who carried CMV together with the relevant HLA.

TCRdb ran MiXCR on the reads and lists one entry per CDR3 protein. This table holds over 200,000 distinct CDR3 sequences, approximately 14% found once. The CDR3 has 12 residues. Per the germline V gene, CDR1 is SQVTM and CDR2 is ANQGSEA. Trimming at V came to 3 bases and at J to 4 bases, leaving 0 bases not matched to a gene. This clonotype was counted only a few times. Antigen specificity is unknown. The chain has TRBV29-1 and TRBJ1-1; 9 bases line up with TRBD1. Sequences were obtained from PBMCs. The sequence was obtained from a human donor in good health (CMV status not recorded). Some clones in this sample may be carry-over from other donors' samples. CDR3 in amino acids: CSVETGGTEAFF. CDR3 coding DNA: TGCAGCGTTGAGACAGGGGGCACTGAAGCTTTCTTT.